This T cell receptor (beta chain) originates from a study of control samples from healthy donors and cancer patients. Generated by immunoSEQ multiplex PCR, the TCRdb table keeps only in-frame clones and is missing some. The sample has 150,000 or so clones, more than 85% seen once; the top ten hold roughly 5.5%. V lost 2 bases, J lost 8 bases, and 9 bases stayed unmatched. The CDR3 consists of 15 residues. Germline lookup yields CDR1 GTSNPN and CDR2 SVGIG (reference sequence). Sequencing was done on a sample of blood. The sequence was collected from a man younger than 35 in good health. The chain carries TRBV30 and TRBJ2-1; 10 positions agree with TRBD2. This CDR3 is CAWSSDRLAGDEQFF. The DNA of the CDR3 is TGTGCCTGGAGTTCCGATCGGCTAGCGGGAGATGAGCAGTTCTTC.